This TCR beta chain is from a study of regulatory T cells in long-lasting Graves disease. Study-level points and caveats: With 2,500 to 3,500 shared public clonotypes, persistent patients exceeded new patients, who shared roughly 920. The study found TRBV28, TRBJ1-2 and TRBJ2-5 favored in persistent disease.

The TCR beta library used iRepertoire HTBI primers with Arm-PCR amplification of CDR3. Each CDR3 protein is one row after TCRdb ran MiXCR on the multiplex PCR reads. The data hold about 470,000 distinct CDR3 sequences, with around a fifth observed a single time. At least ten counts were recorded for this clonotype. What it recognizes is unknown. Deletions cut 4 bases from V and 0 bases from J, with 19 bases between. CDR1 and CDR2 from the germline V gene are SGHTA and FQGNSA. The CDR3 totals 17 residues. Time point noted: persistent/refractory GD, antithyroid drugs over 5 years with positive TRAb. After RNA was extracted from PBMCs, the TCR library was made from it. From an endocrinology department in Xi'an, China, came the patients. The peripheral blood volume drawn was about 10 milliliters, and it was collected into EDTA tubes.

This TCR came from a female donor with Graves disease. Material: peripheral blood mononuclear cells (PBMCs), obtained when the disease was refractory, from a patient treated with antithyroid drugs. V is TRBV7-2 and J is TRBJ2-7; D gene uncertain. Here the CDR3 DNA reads TGTGCCAGCAGCTCGCTCCCCCTAGGGCGGATCTCCTACGAGCAGTACTTC. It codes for CASSSLPLGRISYEQYF.